What follows are 5 T cell receptor beta chains derived from one specimen sequenced in a study of PD-1 blockade in mismatch repair-deficient tumors. Profiling relied on immunoSEQ multiplex PCR, and the TCRdb table lists in-frame clones only, not all of them. The sample holds some 48,000 clones; about 84% are singletons and the top ten take over 7.5%. Sample: peripheral blood, taken about 4.5 months after starting pembrolizumab. The receptors here all came from an adult with mismatch repair-deficient cancer.

V usage is TRBV13 and J usage is TRBJ2-7; no firm D call. The V gene's germline CDR1 is PRHDT and CDR2 FYEKMQ (reference sequence). The length of the CDR3 is 12 residues. The V end was cut by 0 bases, the J end by 1 base, with 1 base between. DNA of the CDR3: TGTGCCAGCAGCTTAGGGTCCTACGAGCAGTACTTC. Its protein is CASSLGSYEQYF.

The chain recombines TRBV10-3 with TRBJ1-5; possibly TRBD1 for D (5 bases). There are 15 residues in the CDR3. V was pared by 3 bases and J by 0 bases, with 9 bases between. The germline V gene encodes CDR1 ENHRY and CDR2 SYGVKD. The CDR3 DNA sequence: TGTGCCATCAGTGAAACAACAGGTAGCAATCAGCCCCAGCATTTT. Translated, it gives CAISETTGSNQPQHF.

The chain carries TRBV21-1 and TRBJ2-4; TRBD2, the table's D call, was not compared with the DNA. TRBV21-1 is recorded as a pseudogene. The CDR3 sequence is 15 residues long. CDR3 in DNA: TGTGCCAGCAGCAAAGTGAGGGCAACCAAAAACATTCAGTACTTC. The encoded protein is CASSKVRATKNIQYF.

This chain links TRBV5-1 with TRBJ2-5; D could derive from TRBD1 or TRBD2 (5 bases each). V was shortened by 0 bases and J by 3 bases, with 9 bases between the two germline ends. From germline, CDR1 is SGHRS and CDR2 YFSETQ. This CDR3 contains 14 residues. The CDR3 DNA is TGCGCCAGCAGCTTGGACGGGGCCGAAGAGACCCAGTACTTC. Amino acids: CASSLDGAEETQYF.

This chain's CDR3 is CASSGMTGHNEKLFF. CDR3 nucleotide sequence: TGTGCCAGCAGTGGAATGACAGGGCATAATGAAAAACTGTTTTTT. The chain has TRBV25-1 and TRBJ1-4; 7 positions match TRBD1. Germline values: CDR1 MGHDK, CDR2 SYGVNS. Trimming at V came to 4 bases and at J to 4 bases, leaving 6 bases not matched to a gene. The CDR3 runs 15 residues.